This TCR beta chain stems from a study of control samples from healthy donors and cancer patients. In germline, CDR1 is GTSNPN, CDR2 SVGIG (reference sequence). This CDR3 is built from 15 residues. After removal of 4 bases from V and 3 bases from J, the junction contained 6 bases not matched to a gene. Profiling relied on immunoSEQ multiplex PCR, and the TCRdb table lists in-frame clones only, not all of them. Of over 60,000 clones detected, 70% to 90% appear once; the ten largest clones hold 1.5% to 2%. The sample consisted of PBMCs. The clonotype originates from a woman aged 55-69 years with head and neck cancer. V is TRBV30 and J is TRBJ1-6, with 7 bases lining up with TRBD1. CDR3 sequence (DNA): TGTGCCTGGAAAGGGGACAGATACTATAATTCACCCCTCCACTTT. Protein sequence: CAWKGDRYYNSPLHF.